Following are 24 T cell receptor beta chains from one sample sequenced in a study of vaccination effects on CD4 cells after COVID-19. The authors isolated CD4+ T cells after around 10 days of culture. Either the BNT162b2 or mRNA-1273 vaccine was given to participants in two doses. Repertoires were generated with immunoSEQ multiplex PCR, while TCRdb's copy carries only in-frame clones and drops some. The table lists tens of thousands of clones, about 73% of them singletons. Their antigens remain unidentified. The material was CD4+ T cells from PBMCs cultured without peptide, obtained after COVID-19 vaccination. The source of these receptors is a human donor who received a COVID-19 vaccine.

V gene TRBV5-6 combines with J gene TRBJ2-3, with 8 bases identical to TRBD2. Germline V gene sequence: CDR1 SGHDT, CDR2 YYEEEE. Unmatched junction bases numbered 4, after V lost 1 base and J lost 6 bases. This CDR3 contains 14 residues. The CDR3 sequence: CASSLSAGADTQYF. The CDR3 DNA reads TGTGCCAGCAGCTTGTCAGCGGGGGCGGATACGCAGTATTTT.

The V call is TRBV7-9, the J call TRBJ1-2; possibly TRBD1 for D (6 bases). CDR1 is SEHNR, CDR2 FQNEAQ, per germline (reference sequence). This CDR3 comprises 16 residues. The V end lost 0 bases, the J end lost 8 bases, and 19 bases lay between the germline ends. The CDR3 loop is CASSLAAGGGLGGYTF. The CDR3 DNA sequence: TGTGCCAGCAGCTTAGCAGCGGGGGGCGGTCTCGGGGGCTACACCTTC.

The chain combines TRBV5-1 with TRBJ2-1, with 8 nucleotides matching TRBD1. V trimming: 3 bases; J trimming: 1 base; junction bases outside the gene matches: 6. The CDR3 runs 16 residues. Germline assignment: CDR1 SGHRS and CDR2 YFSETQ. CDR3 loop: CASSSRTGRSYNEQFF. In DNA form, the CDR3 reads TGCGCCAGCAGCTCGCGGACAGGGCGTTCCTACAATGAGCAGTTCTTC.

V usage is TRBV3-1 (or the pseudogene TRBV3-2) and J usage is TRBJ1-3; 9 bases agree with TRBD1. Losses at the gene ends were 0 bases for V and 4 bases for J; bases not matched to a gene: 7. This CDR3 is built from 17 residues. Germline-derived CDR1 and CDR2 are LGHDT and YNNKEL (reference sequence). The CDR3 sequence: CASSQEVLGQGGNTIYF. The CDR3 coding sequence is TGTGCCAGCAGCCAAGAAGTCCTCGGACAGGGGGGAAACACCATATATTTT.

V gene TRBV4-2 combines with J gene TRBJ1-1, with 7 bases aligning to TRBD1. The germline gives CDR1 LGHNA, CDR2 YNFKEQ. The CDR3 has 14 amino acids. V was pared by 4 bases and J by 1 base, with 3 bases of the junction left unmatched. The CDR3 loop is CASSRDRANTEAFF. The CDR3 nucleotides read TGTGCCAGCAGCCGAGACAGGGCGAACACTGAAGCTTTCTTT.

The rearrangement links TRBV5-1 to TRBJ2-5; TRBD1 is a possible D gene (5 bases). Germline loops: CDR1 SGHRS, CDR2 YFSETQ. Trimming cost V 2 bases and J 0 bases, with 17 bases left between them. CDR3 length: 17 amino acids. The CDR3 is CASSFRARQTYQETQYF. The DNA of the CDR3 is TGCGCCAGCAGCTTCAGGGCCAGGCAGACGTACCAAGAGACCCAGTACTTC.

The rearrangement uses TRBV5-1 and TRBJ2-2; D remains unclear. The germline CDR1 and CDR2 sequences are SGHRS and YFSETQ. V gave up 0 bases and J gave up 6 bases, with 12 bases separating them. This CDR3 has 15 residues. The DNA for the CDR3 is TGCGCCAGCAGCTTGGGTATTGGGGTCCCCGGGGAGCTGTTTTTT. As protein: CASSLGIGVPGELFF.

The chain recombines TRBV27 with TRBJ2-3; D perhaps matches TRBD1 (6 bases). This CDR3 has 14 amino acids. Trimming left V 6 bases short and J 5 bases short, with 15 bases between. In germline, CDR1 is MNHEY, CDR2 SMNVEV (reference sequence). CDR3 in amino acids: CASRDSSVGDTQYF. The CDR3 nucleotides read TGTGCCAGCAGGGACAGTTCAGTTGGAGATACGCAGTATTTT.

The V and J genes are TRBV2 and TRBJ1-1; D unclear. Trimming left V 7 bases short and J 1 base short, with 13 bases between. In germline, CDR1 is SNHLY, CDR2 FYNNEI. The CDR3 runs to 14 residues. CDR3 loop: CASTSQPSNTEAFF. In DNA, the CDR3 is TGTGCCAGCACCTCACAGCCTTCGAACACTGAAGCTTTCTTT.

The J gene is TRBJ1-1, the V gene TRBV7-9; maybe TRBD1 (6 bases). V was shortened by 6 bases and J by 5 bases, with 16 bases between the two germline ends. Germline CDR1 and CDR2: SEHNR and FQNEAQ (reference sequence). The CDR3 loop spans 14 amino acids. CDR3 residues: CASSLQGRGTEAFF. In DNA form, the CDR3 reads TGTGCCAGCAGTCTTCAGGGGAGAGGGACTGAAGCTTTCTTT.

The V gene is TRBV7-9, the J gene TRBJ1-2; D is unresolved. Trimming took off 3 bases at V and 5 bases at J, with 7 bases between the two ends. This CDR3 is built from 12 residues. From germline, CDR1 is SEHNR and CDR2 FQNEAQ (reference sequence). The CDR3 coding sequence is TGTGCCAGCAGCTTTACAGATTATGGCTACACCTTC. Protein product: CASSFTDYGYTF. Drawing the rest from reference TRBV7-9 and TRBJ1-2, the complete variable domain is DTGVSQNPRHKITKRGQNVTFRCDPISEHNRLYWYRQTLGQGPEFLTYFQNEAQLEKSRLLSDRFSAERPKGSFSTLEIQRTEQGDSAMYLCASSFTDYGYTFGSGTRLTVV.

In DNA, the CDR3 is TGTGCCATCAGTGCGCAGGGGCTCGCCTACAATGAGCAGTTCTTC. Amino acids: CAISAQGLAYNEQFF. The V and J genes are TRBV10-3 and TRBJ2-1; D may be TRBD1 (6 bases). The germline gives CDR1 ENHRY, CDR2 SYGVKD. Trimming shortened V by 4 bases and J by 2 bases, and 12 bases separated the two germline ends. The CDR3 runs 15 residues.

The chain recombines TRBV5-6 with TRBJ1-5; perhaps TRBD1 as D (5 bases). Trimming removed 2 bases at V and 8 bases at J, with 11 bases between. Germline V gene lookup returns CDR1 SGHDT and CDR2 YYEEEE. This CDR3 contains 13 residues. CDR3 amino acids: CASSFGGVEPQHF. CDR3 DNA: TGTGCCAGCAGCTTCGGGGGGGTAGAGCCCCAGCATTTT.

Note on this clone: Relative to the germline gene, one junction end is altered; a read error may explain this. This chain connects TRBV19 to TRBJ2-2; D not resolved. The V gene's germline CDR1 is LNHDA and CDR2 SQIVND (reference sequence). The CDR3 runs to 14 residues. This CDR3 is CASSIVQNSGELFF. In DNA form, the CDR3 reads TGTGCCAGTAGTATAGTACAGAACTCCGGGGAGCTGTTTTTT.

The chain employs TRBV6-6 and TRBJ1-5; 9 bases are shared with TRBD1. V trimming: 6 bases; J trimming: 2 bases; junction bases outside the gene matches: 2. Germline V gene data show CDR1 as MNHNY and CDR2 as SVGAGI (reference sequence). This CDR3 region has 14 residues. This CDR3 is CASSRTGGNQPQHF. DNA for the CDR3: TGTGCCAGCAGCCGGACAGGGGGCAATCAGCCCCAGCATTTT.

This chain links TRBV3-1 (or the pseudogene TRBV3-2) with TRBJ2-2, with TRBD1 identical over 9 bases. CDR1 is LGHDT, CDR2 YNNKEL, per germline (reference sequence). After removal of 1 base from V and 1 base from J, the junction contained 4 bases not matched to a gene. This CDR3 is 17 amino acids long. This chain's CDR3 is CASSQGPGQGNTGELFF. The CDR3 DNA sequence: TGTGCCAGCAGCCAAGGTCCGGGACAGGGGAACACCGGGGAGCTGTTTTTT.

This clone was counted a single time. The gene calls are TRBV5-6 and TRBJ2-3; 11 nucleotides line up with TRBD2. The CDR3 extends over 15 amino acids. From germline, CDR1 is SGHDT and CDR2 YYEEEE. After removal of 6 bases from V and 1 base from J, the junction contained 4 bases not matched to a gene. Here the CDR3 reads CASTPLAGGTDTQYF. DNA for the CDR3: TGTGCCAGCACCCCACTAGCGGGGGGCACAGATACGCAGTATTTT.

Here the CDR3 reads CASSQFRGGRTYGYTF. Written as DNA, the CDR3 is TGTGCCAGCAGCCAATTTAGGGGGGGGCGCACCTATGGCTACACCTTC. The chain carries TRBV3-1 (or the pseudogene TRBV3-2) and TRBJ1-2; TRBD1 is a possible D gene (6 bases). V shed 2 bases and J shed 4 bases, with 17 bases lying between them. This CDR3 is 16 amino acids long. Germline CDR1 is LGHDT and CDR2 is YNNKEL (reference sequence).

This clone came up a few times. The chain couples TRBV5-1 to TRBJ1-5; D is unclear. The CDR3 has 15 amino acids. V was shortened by 3 bases and J by 1 base, with 11 bases between the two germline ends. Looked up from germline, CDR1 is SGHRS and CDR2 is YFSETQ. CDR3 region: CASSSFGDSNQPQHF. CDR3 bases: TGCGCCAGCAGCTCCTTTGGTGACAGCAATCAGCCCCAGCATTTT.

CDR3 DNA sequence: TGTGCCAGCAGTTTGTCAGTATCGGGCTACACCTTC. Encoded protein: CASSLSVSGYTF. This chain links TRBV3-1 (or the pseudogene TRBV3-2) with TRBJ1-2; unclear D gene. This CDR3 contains 12 residues. Germline values: CDR1 LGHDT, CDR2 YNNKEL (reference sequence). The V end lost 6 bases, the J end lost 8 bases, and 13 bases lay between the germline ends.

This chain connects TRBV5-4 to TRBJ1-2; TRBD1 might be the D (5 bases). CDR3 length equals 13 residues. V lost 0 bases and J lost 8, with 11 bases in between. In germline, CDR1 is SGHNT, CDR2 YYREEE (reference sequence). CDR3 in amino acids: CASSLGGVEGYTF. Written as DNA, the CDR3 is TGTGCCAGCAGCTTGGGGGGGGTCGAGGGCTACACCTTC.

The CDR3 DNA is TGTGCCAGCAGTCGACAGGGCAAATTCTACGAGCAGTACGTC. Protein: CASSRQGKFYEQYV. The chain combines TRBV3-1 (or the pseudogene TRBV3-2) with TRBJ2-7; 7 positions match TRBD1. Germline V gene lookup returns CDR1 LGHDT and CDR2 YNNKEL (reference sequence). Trimming took 6 bases from V and 3 from J; bases not matched to a gene: 8. The CDR3 spans 14 residues.

This chain uses TRBV7-3 with TRBJ2-7; no clear D. The CDR3 totals 10 residues. Trimming pared 4 bases from V and 12 bases from J, leaving 10 bases between. Germline V CDR1 and CDR2: SGHTA, FQGTGA. The CDR3 is CASSSPMPYV. CDR3 nucleotide sequence: TGTGCCAGCAGCTCCCCTATGCCGTACGTC.

The chain employs TRBV3-1 (or the pseudogene TRBV3-2) and TRBJ1-2; the D is unclear. V lost 1 base and J 5 bases, leaving 14 bases between the germline ends. Germline CDR1 reads LGHDT; CDR2 reads YNNKEL (reference sequence). The CDR3 has 15 amino acids. The CDR3 nucleotides read TGTGCCAGCAGCCAAGGGGCCAGTCTTGGATATGGCTACACCTTC. It translates to CASSQGASLGYGYTF.